The clone carrying this T cell receptor beta chain showed up just once. These data are taken from a study of chemoradiotherapy in HPV16-positive cancers. Trimming pared 6 bases from V and 5 bases from J, leaving 8 bases between. Germline CDR1 SGDLS, CDR2 YYNGEE. The CDR3 consists of 12 residues. Assay: immunoSEQ multiplex PCR; the TCRdb copy retains only in-frame clones and omits some. The sample carries around 860 clones, around 35% recorded once. This rearrangement joins TRBV9 to TRBJ2-2; unclear D gene. The clonotype was recovered from a human donor with HPV-associated anogenital cancer. This sample was taken from a patient who underwent chemoradiotherapy. CDR3 in DNA: TGTGCCAGCACCACCCAAACCGGGGAGCTGTTTTTT. Translated, it gives CASTTQTGELFF.